This TCR beta chain was recovered during a study of blood T cell repertoires in COVID-19 (dated by TCRdb to the early 2020s). With regard to the full study: The collaborator samples originated in the United States, Italy and Spain and spanned the acute and convalescent phases of COVID-19. The repertoires were released in a freely available public database intended as a resource for research on the immune response to SARS-CoV-2. The prospective study material was composed of cDNA or gDNA derived from T cells, B-cell-depleted T cells, or PBMCs. Samples were obtained from the ongoing ImmuneRACE study (first 160 participants) and from 1,000 to 1,500 subjects provided by 6 global collaborators. HLA class I and class II types, where available, came from metadata supplied by the sample provider rather than from assay-based typing. The dataset comprised deeply sampled blood TCRbeta repertoires from subjects exposed to, actively infected with, or recovered from COVID-19. The sample metadata nearly always contained a de-identified subject ID, COVID-19 status, age in years and sex. The paper as a whole reports these results and caveats: How much clinical and demographic metadata was included differed by source and by participant, and the metadata was provided uncurated.

The CDR3 goes from the cysteine to the phenylalanine over 15 residues. This entry keeps only the CDR3 DNA: 45 bases, framed from base 1. Germline trimming: 2 bases from V, 4 bases from J; junction bases outside gene matches: 2. From the germline V gene, CDR1 is MNHNS and CDR2 is SASEGT. One collaborating source in Seattle enrolled patients while the patients were actively infected and followed the patients over time throughout the course of disease. Collaborating institutions collected whole blood in K2EDTA tubes following their own protocols. For TCRbeta analysis, collaborators shipped samples in one of three forms: frozen whole blood, isolated PBMCs, or DNA extracted from either of those sample types. TCRbeta CDR3 regions were amplified from genomic DNA by means of the immunoSEQ Assay, a bias-controlled multiplex PCR. In the original analysis: Nucleated cell counts per sample were estimated from amplification of reference gene primers within the assay. To quantify the absolute abundance of each unique TCRbeta CDR3 rearrangement, sequence reads were collapsed and filtered. For each sample, productive Simpson clonality was calculated by taking the square root of Simpson's diversity index across productive rearrangements. The table comes from immuneACCESS by way of TCRdb, which keeps in-frame sequences with V and J called. Part of the clones is missing from these tables; in studies checked, under half for an unresolved V gene and the rest for unknown reasons. Clone size and V and J calls were adopted from that table, with D and trimming inferred from the DNA. Here the sample has 100,000 to 150,000 clones; about nine tenths occur a single time. In total, the top ten clones hold around 10% of the sample.

Worth noting for this clone: Its binding antigen is unknown. No quality values exist for individual bases; no much larger clone is one base distant.

The sequence joins TRBV6-1 to TRBJ2-5; 12 junctional bases match TRBD1. The sample was peripheral blood. This receptor was identified in a woman in her seventies with COVID-19, enrolled during active disease. CDR3 sequence: CASSERDRGRETQYF. The nucleotides read TGTGCCAGCAGTGAAAGGGACAGGGGGCGAGAGACCCAGTACTTC.